These T cell receptor beta chains were read from a single sample in a study of T cells after yellow fever vaccination. Each CDR3 protein is one row after TCRdb ran MiXCR on the 5' RACE reads. The sample records about 510,000 distinct CDR3 sequences, about a fifth being singletons. The starting material was PBMCs, obtained approximately 22 days after the first yellow fever vaccination. The receptors originated from a man younger than 35 who received the YFV17D yellow fever vaccine. Each CDR3 is given with its conserved first and last residue.

J gene: TRBJ1-6; V gene: TRBV2; CDR3 protein: CASSAGDGNSPLHF
J gene: TRBJ2-5; V gene: TRBV4-1; CDR3 protein: CASSQERAGGETQYF
J gene: TRBJ2-1; V gene: TRBV27; CDR3 protein: CASSLSGLLSYNEQFF
J gene: TRBJ2-2; V gene: TRBV6-1; CDR3 protein: CASGARQGSGELFF
J gene: TRBJ1-2; V gene: TRBV7-9; CDR3 protein: CASSMALGGYGYTF
J gene: TRBJ1-2; V gene: TRBV10-3; CDR3 protein: CAITGRGSRGYTF
J gene: TRBJ2-5; V gene: TRBV24-1; CDR3 protein: CATSDGDRSIQETQYF
J gene: TRBJ2-5; V gene: TRBV20-1; CDR3 protein: CSAPPGGGRETQYF
J gene: TRBJ1-2; V gene: TRBV27; CDR3 protein: CASRPRGVYGYTF
J gene: TRBJ2-7; V gene: TRBV13; CDR3 protein: CASSLGTGGDEQYF
J gene: TRBJ2-2; V gene: TRBV7-2; CDR3 protein: CASSFYTGELFF
J gene: TRBJ2-1; V gene: TRBV11-2; CDR3 protein: CASSFELGSYNEQFF
J gene: TRBJ2-1; V gene: TRBV7-3; CDR3 protein: CASSFYLNNEQFF
J gene: TRBJ2-2; V gene: TRBV27; CDR3 protein: CASKGLLSTGELFF
J gene: TRBJ1-4; V gene: TRBV7-7; CDR3 protein: CASSPTGVPNEKLFF
J gene: TRBJ2-7; V gene: TRBV20-1; CDR3 protein: CSATGVAGSSYEQYF
J gene: TRBJ2-1; V gene: TRBV6-1; CDR3 protein: CASTRRGGLYNEQFF
J gene: TRBJ2-1; V gene: TRBV27; CDR3 protein: CASSLAPGAESYNEQFF
J gene: TRBJ1-1; V gene: TRBV6-5; CDR3 protein: CASSYSADYTEAFF
J gene: TRBJ2-2; V gene: TRBV6-1; CDR3 protein: CASTSPLNTGELFF
J gene: TRBJ2-2; V gene: TRBV24-1; CDR3 protein: CATSDPGGVTGELFF
J gene: TRBJ2-2; V gene: TRBV30; CDR3 protein: CARVDSTGELFF
J gene: TRBJ2-5; V gene: TRBV7-3; CDR3 protein: CASSWLAGGPKETQYF
J gene: TRBJ2-2; V gene: TRBV7-9; CDR3 protein: CASSLRRVGLNTGELFF
J gene: TRBJ2-7; V gene: TRBV12-3/TRBV12-4; CDR3 protein: CASSRGAYEQYF
J gene: TRBJ2-2; V gene: TRBV6-1; CDR3 protein: CASSEAPYNTGELFF
J gene: TRBJ2-2; V gene: TRBV20-1; CDR3 protein: CSASLYPGLHTGELFF
J gene: TRBJ2-1; V gene: TRBV20-1; CDR3 protein: CSARRLESEQFF
J gene: TRBJ1-1; V gene: TRBV4-1; CDR3 protein: CASSQVEGAEAFF
J gene: TRBJ1-6; V gene: TRBV19; CDR3 protein: CASSYGQDNSPLHF
J gene: TRBJ2-1; V gene: TRBV6-1; CDR3 protein: CASSFGLGFDEQFF
J gene: TRBJ1-1; V gene: TRBV25-1; CDR3 protein: CASSREVNTEAFF
J gene: TRBJ1-5; V gene: TRBV29-1; CDR3 protein: CSATLGGDQPQHF
J gene: TRBJ2-2; V gene: TRBV29-1; CDR3 protein: CSAVDRETNTGELFF
J gene: TRBJ2-4; V gene: TRBV7-2; CDR3 protein: CASSPSGGTNIQYF
J gene: TRBJ2-5; V gene: TRBV4-3; CDR3 protein: CASSDRRTYQETQYF
J gene: TRBJ1-6; V gene: TRBV9; CDR3 protein: CASSEGTGEVSPLHF
J gene: TRBJ2-5; V gene: TRBV7-3; CDR3 protein: CASSQAGAWGETQYF
J gene: TRBJ1-1; V gene: TRBV29-1; CDR3 protein: CSVVARGSSEAFF
J gene: TRBJ2-2; V gene: TRBV12-3/TRBV12-4; CDR3 protein: CASRLVPAGELFF
J gene: TRBJ1-1; V gene: TRBV20-1; CDR3 protein: CSARPNLRNTEAFF
J gene: TRBJ2-1; V gene: TRBV7-2; CDR3 protein: CASSPLGGASNEQFF
J gene: TRBJ2-1; V gene: TRBV3-1; CDR3 protein: CASTSSGEIYNEQFF
J gene: TRBJ2-5; V gene: TRBV12-3/TRBV12-4; CDR3 protein: CASTCEGETQYF
J gene: TRBJ1-1; V gene: TRBV3-1; CDR3 protein: CASSREWTEAFF